The 8 T cell receptor beta chains listed next were all sequenced from one sample in a study of blood T cell repertoires in COVID-19. Clones were sequenced by immunoSEQ multiplex PCR, and TCRdb holds only the in-frame ones, with some missing. The sample consists of around 110,000 clones, over 75% of them appearing once. Sequenced material: peripheral blood. These receptors were collected from a human donor with active COVID-19. The donor label of this sample is uncertain.

This clone turned up a few times. V usage is TRBV5-1 and J usage is TRBJ1-2; 8 positions agree with TRBD1. This CDR3 is built from 14 residues. V was clipped by 1 base and J by 8 bases; unmatched bases: 7. Per germline, CDR1 SGHRS and CDR2 YFSETQ. The DNA of the CDR3 is TGCGCCAGCAGCTTGTTTCAGGGGGCGCGGGGCTACACCTTC. Its protein is CASSLFQGARGYTF.

V is TRBV11-2 and J is TRBJ2-1; 10 nucleotides align to TRBD2. The CDR3 length is 14 residues. The germline V gene encodes CDR1 SGHAT and CDR2 FQNNGV. The V and J ends lost 4 bases and 9 bases, in that order; junction bases with no gene match: 6. CDR3: CASSSLAGEGEQFF. The CDR3 DNA follows: TGTGCCAGCAGCTCGCTAGCGGGGGAGGGTGAGCAGTTCTTC.

This chain uses TRBV18 with TRBJ2-3; TRBD2 matches 9 bases. The length of the CDR3 is 15 residues. The germline CDR1 and CDR2 sequences are KGHSH and LQKENI. V shed 5 bases, J shed 0 bases, and the junction held 3 bases outside the gene matches. The CDR3 bases are TGTGCCAGCTCAGTTAGCGGGGGCAGCACAGATACGCAGTATTTT. As protein: CASSVSGGSTDTQYF.

The genes are TRBV28 and TRBJ1-4, with D perhaps matching TRBD1 (5 bases). Deletions cut 6 bases from V and 0 bases from J, with 17 bases between. Looked up from germline, CDR1 is MDHEN and CDR2 is SYDVKM. The CDR3 spans 17 residues. This chain's CDR3 is CASSPWGGRATNEKLFF. CDR3 nucleotide sequence: TGTGCCAGCAGCCCATGGGGCGGAAGAGCAACTAATGAAAAACTGTTTTTT.

The V and J genes are TRBV7-2 and TRBJ2-1; D is possibly TRBD2 (7 bases). CDR3 size: 14 residues. V lost 5 bases, J lost 2 bases, and 10 bases lay in between. The germline V gene encodes CDR1 SGHTA and CDR2 FQGNSA. CDR3 bases: TGTGCCAGCAGCCGCGGGGGCGCCTACAATGAGCAGTTCTTC. Protein: CASSRGGAYNEQFF. The full variable domain, completed using reference TRBV7-2 and TRBJ2-1, is GAGVSQSPSNKVTEKGKDVELRCDPISGHTALYWYRQSLGQGLEFLIYFQGNSAPDKSGLPSDRFSAERTGGSVSTLTIQRTQQEDSAVYLCASSRGGAYNEQFFGPGTRLTVL.

This rearrangement joins TRBV7-2 to TRBJ1-2; 12 nucleotides line up with TRBD1. Trimming cost V 3 bases and J 0 bases; bases outside gene matches: 8. The CDR3 has 18 amino acids. Germline V CDR1 and CDR2: SGHTA, FQGNSA. The CDR3 spells CASSFRDRGLLANYGYTF. In nucleotides, the CDR3 is TGTGCCAGCAGCTTCCGGGACAGGGGGCTGTTAGCTAACTATGGCTACACCTTC.

The chain joins TRBV21-1 to TRBJ2-3; the table's D gene call, TRBD2, was not cross checked with the DNA. TRBV21-1 is a listed pseudogene. The CDR3 has 20 amino acids. CDR3 in DNA: TGTGCCAGCAGCAAAGCGCAGGAGTATCCTAAGGACTCTAGCACAGATACGCAGTATTTT. Its protein product is CASSKAQEYPKDSSTDTQYF.

The chain combines TRBV7-9 with TRBJ2-3; possible D gene TRBD1, 5 bases. Germline values: CDR1 SEHNR, CDR2 FQNEAQ (reference sequence). The CDR3 runs 12 residues. The V end was cut by 3 bases, the J end by 6 bases, with 7 bases between. The CDR3 is CASSFSGDTQYF. The CDR3 DNA reads as TGTGCCAGCAGCTTCTCAGGGGATACGCAGTATTTT.